Following are 23 T cell receptor beta chains from one sample sequenced in a study of breast tumors, draining lymph nodes, adjacent tissues. Each CDR3 protein gets one entry after TCRdb re-called the multiplex PCR reads with MiXCR. This table has roughly 80,000 distinct CDR3 sequences, under 25% appearing once. Samples came from axillary lymph nodes draining the breast cancer. Sequenced material: axillary lymph node tissue. The source of these receptors is a female donor with breast cancer. Some clones in this sample may be carry-over from other donors' samples.

Many counts were recorded for this clonotype. The rearrangement links TRBV25-1 to TRBJ2-2, with 13 bases lining up with TRBD2. CDR1 and CDR2 (germline): MGHDK, SYGVNS. V dropped 9 bases and J dropped 4; count of bases not matched to a gene: 2. The CDR3 length is 14 residues. The CDR3 DNA reads as TGTGCCAGTCGACTAGCGGGAGGCACCGGGGAGCTGTTTTTT. Its translation is CASRLAGGTGELFF.

Many counts were recorded for this clonotype. This chain uses TRBV4-2 with TRBJ1-5, with D maybe TRBD1 (5 bases). CDR1 and CDR2 from the germline V gene are LGHNA and YNFKEQ. The CDR3 has 15 residues. V gave up 0 bases and J gave up 3 bases, with 9 bases separating them. CDR3 DNA sequence: TGTGCCAGCAGCCAAGATAGCAGGGACAATCAGCCCCAGCATTTT. This codes for CASSQDSRDNQPQHF.

This clonotype was recorded at least ten times. This sequence joins TRBV6-5 and TRBJ1-2, with TRBD1 identical over 8 bases. This CDR3 contains 14 residues. CDR1 MNHEY and CDR2 SVGAGI come from the germline V gene. V gave up 4 bases and J gave up 7 bases; unmatched junction bases: 8. This CDR3 reads CASSWDRTFGGYTF. The CDR3 region has the DNA TGTGCCAGCAGTTGGGACAGGACCTTTGGTGGCTACACCTTC.

The sample holds many counts of this clonotype. The rearrangement links TRBV7-8 to TRBJ2-5; 10 nucleotides align to TRBD2. The CDR3 runs to 15 residues. Per the germline V gene, CDR1 is SGHVS and CDR2 is FQNEAQ. Losses at the gene ends were 7 bases for V and 5 bases for J; bases not matched to a gene: 10. The DNA of the CDR3 is TGTGCCAGCACCTCCCGGACTAGCGGCGCGGAGACCCAGTACTTC. Translation gives CASTSRTSGAETQYF. The entire variable domain, with the rest obtained from reference TRBV7-8 and TRBJ2-5, is as follows: GAGVSQSPRYKVAKRGQDVALRCDPISGHVSLFWYQQALGQGPEFLTYFQNEAQLDKSGLPSDRFFAERPEGSVSTLKIQRTQQEDSAVYLCASTSRTSGAETQYFGPGTRLLVL.

Notes on this clonotype: This may arise from a read error, as a much more abundant clone is one base away. The chain carries TRBV5-1 and TRBJ2-2, with 7 bases that match TRBD2. The CDR3 loop spans 14 amino acids. The germline V gene encodes CDR1 SGHRS and CDR2 YFSETQ. CDR3 amino acids: CASSGRATTGGLFF. CDR3 bases: TGCGCCAGCAGCGGGAGGGCCACGACCGGGGGGCTGTTTTTT.

This clonotype was counted only a few times. V gene TRBV30 combines with J gene TRBJ1-2, with 9 positions matching TRBD1. Germline trimming cut 5 bases from V and 4 bases from J; bases unmatched to any gene: 5. Germline values: CDR1 GTSNPN, CDR2 SVGIG (reference sequence). This CDR3 spans 13 amino acids. Here the CDR3 reads CAWQQGAFYGYTF. CDR3 DNA sequence: TGTGCCTGGCAACAGGGGGCTTTCTATGGCTACACCTTC.

This clonotype occurred many times. The chain joins TRBV12-3 or TRBV12-4 to TRBJ1-6; D gene ambiguous. This CDR3 is built from 16 residues. The V end lost 0 bases, the J end lost 0 bases, and 6 bases lay between the germline ends. The CDR3 reads CASSLAGSSYNSPLHF. The DNA for the CDR3 is TGTGCCAGCAGTTTAGCAGGGAGCTCCTATAATTCACCCCTCCACTTT.

V and J are TRBV20-1 and TRBJ2-4; 7 nucleotides agree with TRBD1. Germline CDR1 and CDR2: DFQATT and SNEGSKA (reference sequence). Trimming cost V 3 bases and J 1 base; bases outside gene matches: 3. The CDR3 covers 14 residues. CDR3 DNA sequence: TGCAGTGCTAGGGGACAGACTGCCAAAAACATTCAGTACTTC. As protein: CSARGQTAKNIQYF.

This clonotype was counted many times. This chain uses TRBV28 with TRBJ2-7, with 9 bases aligning to TRBD1. Per germline, CDR1 MDHEN and CDR2 SYDVKM. The CDR3 sequence is 15 residues long. Trimming cost V 5 bases and J 5 bases; bases outside gene matches: 10. CDR3 sequence (DNA): TGTGCCAGCAGTCAGCCCCGGGACAGGGATCACGAGCAGTACTTC. Encoded protein: CASSQPRDRDHEQYF. Full variable domain (rest looked up from reference TRBV28 and TRBJ2-7): DVKVTQSSRYLVKRTGEKVFLECVQDMDHENMFWYRQDPGLGLRLIYFSYDVKMKEKGDIPEGYSVSREKKERFSLILESASTNQTSMYLCASSQPRDRDHEQYFGPGTRLTVT.

The V call is TRBV18, the J call TRBJ1-2; possible D gene TRBD1, 5 bases. V lost 3 bases and J 6 bases, leaving 11 bases between the germline ends. Germline-derived CDR1 and CDR2 are KGHSH and LQKENI. The CDR3 runs to 13 residues. This CDR3 is CASSPQGRNGYTF. CDR3 DNA: TGTGCCAGCTCACCGCAGGGAAGGAATGGCTACACCTTC.

To note about this clonotype: A read error may explain this, as a much larger clone is one base away. The chain is built from TRBV4-2 and TRBJ2-1; no reliable D call. Germline assignment: CDR1 LGHNA and CDR2 YNFKEQ. Trimming removed 1 base from V and 3 bases from J, with 10 bases in between. This CDR3 is 15 amino acids long. The CDR3 loop is CASSQGAGRYNEQFF. The CDR3 DNA reads TGTGCCAGCAGCCAAGGTGCCGGCCGCTACAATGAGCAGTTCTTC.

This clonotype was seen at least ten times. The V gene is TRBV10-3, the J gene TRBJ2-1; possible D gene TRBD2, 6 bases. The germline gives CDR1 ENHRY, CDR2 SYGVKD. The CDR3 runs 13 residues. CDR3 sequence (DNA): TGTGCGACAAATGGAGGGGCTAACAATGAGCAGTTCTTC. It specifies CATNGGANNEQFF.

This clonotype was picked up one time. This CDR3 fails to terminate in the conserved phenylalanine or tryptophan, so it likely reflects a read error. The chain is built from TRBV28 and TRBJ1-6; D not resolved. The CDR3 totals 15 residues. Deletions cut 2 bases from V and 0 bases from J, with 5 bases between. Per the germline V gene, CDR1 is MDHEN and CDR2 is SYDVKM. The CDR3 reads CASSLGSSYNSPLHL. CDR3 DNA: TGTGCCAGCAGTTTAGGGAGCTCCTATAATTCACCCCTCCACCTT.

This clonotype was detected ten times or more. The chain is built from TRBV4-3 and TRBJ2-1, with 12 positions matching TRBD2. The CDR3 spans 15 residues. V was pared by 4 bases and J by 7 bases, with 5 bases of the junction left unmatched. CDR1 is LGHNA, CDR2 YSLEER, per germline. CDR3 DNA: TGCGCCAGCAGCCCGACTAGCGGGAGTTTGAATGAGCAGTTCTTC. It encodes CASSPTSGSLNEQFF.

This clonotype was seen at least ten times. This chain connects TRBV20-1 to TRBJ1-2, with D hard to call. V gave up 0 bases and J gave up 4 bases, with 9 bases separating them. Germline lookup yields CDR1 DFQATT and CDR2 SNEGSKA (reference sequence). The CDR3 spans 13 residues. The CDR3 here is CSARDRLLYGYTF. The CDR3 DNA sequence: TGCAGTGCTAGAGATCGCCTTCTCTATGGCTACACCTTC.

About this clonotype: A much larger clonotype is one base distant, so this may be a read error. The chain carries TRBV5-5 and TRBJ1-2; 7 positions match TRBD1. With V trimmed by 4 bases and J by 7 bases, 16 bases remained unmatched. Germline assignment: CDR1 SGHKS and CDR2 YYEKEE (reference sequence). This CDR3 is 16 amino acids long. The CDR3 sequence: CASSQGIGGADLGYTF. CDR3 in DNA: TGTGCCAGCAGCCAAGGGATAGGGGGCGCGGATCTTGGCTACACCTTC.

This clonotype was seen only a few times. The chain couples TRBV28 to TRBJ2-3; 9 bases agree with TRBD2. This CDR3 is 15 amino acids long. The germline V gene has CDR1 MDHEN and CDR2 SYDVKM. V trimming: 2 bases; J trimming: 9 bases; junction bases outside the gene matches: 9. CDR3 amino acids: CASSLAGGPLGTQYF. For the CDR3, the DNA is TGTGCCAGCAGTTTAGCGGGAGGGCCCCTGGGAACGCAGTATTTT.

There are many counts of this clonotype. The V and J genes are TRBV5-8 and TRBJ2-1, with 8 bases lining up with TRBD2. Per the germline V gene, CDR1 is SGHTS and CDR2 is YDEGEE. Unmatched junction bases numbered 19, after V lost 0 bases and J lost 8 bases. The CDR3 is 19 amino acids. CDR3 nucleotides: TGTGCCAGCAGCTTGGGGGTCACTAGCGGATTAGCTCCGGACGATGAGCAGTTCTTC. The encoded protein is CASSLGVTSGLAPDDEQFF. Combining the CDR3 with reference TRBV5-8 and TRBJ2-1 gives the whole variable domain EAGVTQSPTHLIKTRGQQATLRCSPISGHTSVYWYQQALGLGLQFLLWYDEGEERNRGNFPPRFSGRQFPNYSSELNVNALELEDSALYLCASSLGVTSGLAPDDEQFFGPGTRLTVL.

This clonotype was detected ten times or more. The junction and the germline gene differ at one end; a read error may be behind it. The rearrangement uses TRBV7-2 and TRBJ2-5; D might be TRBD1 (5 bases). The V gene's germline CDR1 is SGHTA and CDR2 FQGNSA. The CDR3 length is 13 residues. As DNA, the CDR3 is TGTGCCAGCAACTTAGGACAACAAGAGACCCAGTACTTC. Translated, it gives CASNLGQQETQYF.

This clonotype was seen many times. V is TRBV11-2 and J is TRBJ2-3, with a possible D match to TRBD2 (6 bases). The CDR3 is 16 residues long. Trimming left V 0 bases short and J 0 bases short, with 10 bases between. Germline V gives CDR1 SGHAT, CDR2 FQNNGV. As DNA, the CDR3 is TGTGCCAGCAGCTTAGATCGCGGGGTTAGCACAGATACGCAGTATTTT. Translation: CASSLDRGVSTDTQYF.

This clonotype was counted ten times or more. This chain uses TRBV6-1 with TRBJ1-6; D not resolved. Trimming removed 2 bases at V and 10 bases at J, with 12 bases between. Germline assignment: CDR1 MNHNS and CDR2 SASEGT. The CDR3 runs to 14 residues. The CDR3 loop reads CASSESGVDSPLHF. The CDR3 region has the DNA TGTGCCAGCAGTGAATCTGGGGTAGACTCACCCCTCCACTTT.

This clonotype was recorded many times. The chain couples TRBV5-1 to TRBJ1-2; D is possibly TRBD1 (6 bases). Trimming removed 5 bases from V and 4 bases from J, with 18 bases in between. CDR1 SGHRS and CDR2 YFSETQ come from the germline V gene. CDR3 size: 15 residues. CDR3 DNA sequence: TGCGCCAGCAGGAAAACGGGGGCTGAAACCTATGGCTACACCTTC. Amino acid sequence: CASRKTGAETYGYTF.

This clonotype was detected many times. This sequence joins TRBV10-3 and TRBJ2-3; possible D gene TRBD2, 6 bases. The CDR3 spans 14 residues. Trimming left V 5 bases short and J 2 bases short, with 11 bases between. Germline loops: CDR1 ENHRY, CDR2 SYGVKD. CDR3 in amino acids: CAISLATLTDTQYF. The CDR3 bases are TGTGCCATCAGTCTAGCGACCCTCACAGATACGCAGTATTTT.